The rows below give T cell receptor beta chains drawn from one sample of a study of blood T cell repertoires in COVID-19. Method: immunoSEQ multiplex PCR; TCRdb's copy keeps in-frame clones and lacks some. Of under 250,000 clones listed, about 85% are singletons. The sample was peripheral blood. Receptor source: a middle-aged man with acute or convalescent COVID-19. Each CDR3 is given with its conserved first and last residue. A D gene is named only where the DNA matches it firmly. Part of the rows lack a size; the others show once, few, many or a class for expanded clones.

>17|NA|TRBJ2-7|TRBV25-1|NA
TGTGCCAGCAGTGAATCCCCCTTCAGGGGGGACTCCTACGAGCAGTACTTC
CASSESPFRGDSYEQYF
>15|TRBD1|TRBJ1-2|TRBV5-1|few
TGCGCCAGCAGCTTGGCCACAGGGGTATTCTATGGCTACACCTTC
CASSLATGVFYGYTF
>14|NA|TRBJ1-1|TRBV27|NA
TGTGCCAGCAGTTTACTGAGCCCGAGCACTGAAGCTTTCTTT
CASSLLSPSTEAFF
>15|NA|TRBJ1-1|TRBV29-1|NA
TGCAGCGCCTCACTATTAGGACAGATGAACACTGAAGCTTTCTTT
CSASLLGQMNTEAFF
>15|TRBD2|TRBJ2-1|TRBV29-1|NA
TGCAGCGTCTCCACCGGGACTAGCGGGAGCAATGAGCAGTTCTTC
CSVSTGTSGSNEQFF
>16|NA|TRBJ2-3|TRBV19|once
TGTGCCAGTAGTACCTACAAGGGCGATGTAGGGGGAACGCAGTATTTT
CASSTYKGDVGGTQYF
>15|NA|TRBJ2-1|TRBV3-1/TRBV3-2|NA
TGTGCCAGCAGCCCCAGACTGAGCCAGGGAAATGAGCAGTTCTTC
CASSPRLSQGNEQFF
>12|TRBD1|TRBJ2-7|TRBV5-4|NA
TGTGCCACCCGAGACAGGGGGAGCGAGCAGTACTTC
CATRDRGSEQYF
>15|TRBD1|TRBJ2-7|TRBV7-9|NA
TGTGCCAGCAGCTTAGCGGTGACAGGGGCCTACGAGCAGTACTTC
CASSLAVTGAYEQYF
>16|TRBD2|TRBJ2-3|TRBV4-1|NA
TGCGCCAGCAGCCAAGATTGGGGGGGGTTCACAGATACGCAGTATTTT
CASSQDWGGFTDTQYF
>16|NA|TRBJ2-7|TRBV11-2|once
TGTGCCAGCAGCTTGCCTCCAGCGGCCTCCTCCTACGAGCAGTACTTC
CASSLPPAASSYEQYF
>14|NA|TRBJ2-1|TRBV27|NA
TGTGCCAGCAGGAATCTTGGGGCTTACAATGAGCAGTTCTTC
CASRNLGAYNEQFF
>13|NA|TRBJ2-3|TRBV30|NA
TGTGCCTGGAGAAAAGGGGGCACAGATACGCAGTATTTT
CAWRKGGTDTQYF
>13|NA|TRBJ2-7|TRBV4-2|NA
TGTGCCAGCAGCCAAGATGCCTACTACGAGCAGTACTTC
CASSQDAYYEQYF
>16|NA|TRBJ1-1|TRBV19|NA
TGTGCCAGTAGTATAGATGGGCGGGGGTTGAACACTGAAGCTTTCTTT
CASSIDGRGLNTEAFF
>14|TRBD1|TRBJ2-4|TRBV5-1|NA
TGCGCCAGCAGCCCTGGACAGGCTCCCGGGGTTCAGTACTTC
CASSPGQAPGVQYF
>15|NA|TRBJ1-4|TRBV7-9|NA
TGTGCCAGCAGCGTCGGGGGGGCGACTAATGAAAAACTGTTTTTT
CASSVGGATNEKLFF
>15|TRBD1|TRBJ1-5|TRBV3-1/TRBV3-2|NA
TGTGCCAGCAGCCACGCCGGACAGGTTAATCAGCCCCAGCATTTT
CASSHAGQVNQPQHF
>14|NA|TRBJ2-1|TRBV5-1|NA
TGCGCCAGCAGCTTGGCAGGGGCGGGCGATGAGCAGTTCTTC
CASSLAGAGDEQFF
>15|TRBD1|TRBJ1-1|TRBV10-3|NA
TGTGCCATCAGTCGGGACAGAGCTTCGGACACTGAAGCTTTCTTT
CAISRDRASDTEAFF
>13|NA|TRBJ1-6|TRBV7-2|NA
TGTGCCAGCAGCACTCAACCCCGGGGAGCCCTCCACTTT
CASSTQPRGALHF
>13|TRBD2|TRBJ2-1|TRBV6-6|NA
TGTGCCAGCAGCCGGGTAGCGGGAGGGGTAACGTTCTTC
CASSRVAGGVTFF
>15|TRBD2|TRBJ2-3|TRBV7-9|NA
TGTGCCAGCAGCAGAGGGACTAGCGGGAAGTCTACGCAGTATTTT
CASSRGTSGKSTQYF
>19|NA|TRBJ2-1|TRBV7-2|once
TGTGCCAGCAGCTTAGGCACCATCCCAGGGCCTCTACATAGCAATGAGCAGTTCTTC
CASSLGTIPGPLHSNEQFF
>14|TRBD1|TRBJ1-4|TRBV5-1|NA
TGCGCCAGCAGCCCCGACAGGGTGGATGAAAAACTGTTTTTT
CASSPDRVDEKLFF
>15|TRBD1|TRBJ1-2|TRBV6-2/TRBV6-3|NA
TGTGCCAGCAGTTACCCAACAGGGGGCGAGTCTGGCTACACCTTC
CASSYPTGGESGYTF
>15|NA|TRBJ2-1|TRBV19|NA
TGTGCCAGTGGAAGGGGCGGGGGCCGATACAATGAGCAGTTCTTC
CASGRGGGRYNEQFF
>15|TRBD1|TRBJ1-2|TRBV6-5|NA
TGTGCCAGCAGCCGTACCACAGGGGCCCGGGGTGGCTACACCTTC
CASSRTTGARGGYTF
>15|NA|TRBJ2-5|TRBV4-1|NA
TGCGCCAGCAGTTCTCTAGCGCTCCCGGGAGAGACCCAGTACTTC
CASSSLALPGETQYF
>15|NA|TRBJ2-1|TRBV10-3|NA
TGTGCCATCAGTCGGGACAAGAGCTCCTACAATGAGCAGTTCTTC
CAISRDKSSYNEQFF
>15|TRBD1|TRBJ2-7|TRBV19|NA
TGTGCCAGTAGTCTGGGACAGAGCAAAATCTACGAGCAGTACTTC
CASSLGQSKIYEQYF
>15|TRBD2|TRBJ2-3|TRBV19|NA
TGTGCCAGTAGTATAGGAGCGGGGGTTACAGATACGCAGTATTTT
CASSIGAGVTDTQYF
>15|TRBD2|TRBJ2-1|TRBV14|NA
TGTGCCAGCAGCCAAGGACTAGCGCTTTACAATGAGCAGTTCTTC
CASSQGLALYNEQFF
>15|TRBD1|TRBJ1-5|TRBV18|NA
TGTGCCAGCTCCTTAACAGGGGGAAGCAATCAGCCCCAGCATTTT
CASSLTGGSNQPQHF
>13|TRBD2|TRBJ2-1|TRBV3-1/TRBV3-2|NA
TGTGCCAGCAGCCAAGGAAACCCTAGCGGGGGGGTCTTC
CASSQGNPSGGVF
>16|TRBD2|TRBJ2-3|TRBV2|NA
TGTGCCAGCAGGAGAAGCGGGGGGGCCTTCACAGATACGCAGTATTTT
CASRRSGGAFTDTQYF
>14|NA|TRBJ2-3|TRBV11-3|NA
TGTGCCAGCAGCTTAGCTCCAGGCACAGATACGCAGTATTTT
CASSLAPGTDTQYF
>14|NA|TRBJ1-1|TRBV2|NA
TGTGCCAGCATTAACAGGGCGGGGGGTACTGAAGCTTTCTTT
CASINRAGGTEAFF
>14|TRBD1|TRBJ2-7|TRBV6-5|NA
TGTGCCAGCAGACTACTACAGGGGTCCTACGAGCAGTACTTC
CASRLLQGSYEQYF
>13|NA|TRBJ2-3|TRBV10-1|NA
TGCGCCAGCAGTCCTAACTCCGTAGATACGCAGTATTTT
CASSPNSVDTQYF
>14|NA|TRBJ2-3|TRBV20-1|NA
TGCAGTGCTAGTTTACTAGTTGGCACAGATACGCAGTATTTT
CSASLLVGTDTQYF
>16|TRBD2|TRBJ2-1|TRBV6-6|NA
TGTGCCAGCAGTTACTCGAGCGGGGGGGCCTACGATGAGCAGTTCTTC
CASSYSSGGAYDEQFF
>14|NA|TRBJ2-5|TRBV5-1|NA
TGCGCCAGCAGCTTGATGGGGGGCCAAGAGACCCAGTACTTC
CASSLMGGQETQYF
>17|NA|TRBJ1-3|TRBV19|NA
TGTGCCAGTAGTTTACAGCTTCCGGGGTACTATGGAAACACCATATATTTT
CASSLQLPGYYGNTIYF
>16|TRBD2|TRBJ2-5|TRBV24-1|NA
TGTGCCACCAGTGATTTGAGGGCGGGAGGGCGAGGGACCCAGTACTTC
CATSDLRAGGRGTQYF
>15|NA|TRBJ1-4|TRBV6-5|NA
TGTGCCAGCAGTTACTCGACAGGCCTTAATGAAAAACTGTTTTTT
CASSYSTGLNEKLFF
>21|TRBD1|TRBJ2-2|TRBV4-1|NA
TGCGCCAGCAGCCAAGAGAAGGGGACAGGGATCCAAGGAACTTACACCGGGGAGCTGTTTTTT
CASSQEKGTGIQGTYTGELFF
>15|NA|TRBJ2-7|TRBV7-8|NA
TGTGCCAGCAGCTTACGGGAGAGGGAGTCCTACGAGCAGTACTTC
CASSLRERESYEQYF
>20|TRBD1|TRBJ2-6|TRBV28|NA
TGTGCCAGCAGTTTCGGGCAGGGGGCGAATCTCTTCCCTGGGGCCAACGTCCTGACTTTC
CASSFGQGANLFPGANVLTF